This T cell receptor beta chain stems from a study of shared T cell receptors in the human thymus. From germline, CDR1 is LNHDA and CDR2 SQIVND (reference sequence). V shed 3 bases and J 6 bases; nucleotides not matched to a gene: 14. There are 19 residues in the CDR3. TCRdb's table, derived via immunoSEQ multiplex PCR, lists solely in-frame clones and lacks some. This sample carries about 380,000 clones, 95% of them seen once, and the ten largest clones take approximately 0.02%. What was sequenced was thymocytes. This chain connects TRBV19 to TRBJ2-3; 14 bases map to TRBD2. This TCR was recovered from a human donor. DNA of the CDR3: TGTGCCAGTAGTATGTATCCACCGGGGGGACTAGCGGGAGAGGATACGCAGTATTTT. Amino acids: CASSMYPPGGLAGEDTQYF.